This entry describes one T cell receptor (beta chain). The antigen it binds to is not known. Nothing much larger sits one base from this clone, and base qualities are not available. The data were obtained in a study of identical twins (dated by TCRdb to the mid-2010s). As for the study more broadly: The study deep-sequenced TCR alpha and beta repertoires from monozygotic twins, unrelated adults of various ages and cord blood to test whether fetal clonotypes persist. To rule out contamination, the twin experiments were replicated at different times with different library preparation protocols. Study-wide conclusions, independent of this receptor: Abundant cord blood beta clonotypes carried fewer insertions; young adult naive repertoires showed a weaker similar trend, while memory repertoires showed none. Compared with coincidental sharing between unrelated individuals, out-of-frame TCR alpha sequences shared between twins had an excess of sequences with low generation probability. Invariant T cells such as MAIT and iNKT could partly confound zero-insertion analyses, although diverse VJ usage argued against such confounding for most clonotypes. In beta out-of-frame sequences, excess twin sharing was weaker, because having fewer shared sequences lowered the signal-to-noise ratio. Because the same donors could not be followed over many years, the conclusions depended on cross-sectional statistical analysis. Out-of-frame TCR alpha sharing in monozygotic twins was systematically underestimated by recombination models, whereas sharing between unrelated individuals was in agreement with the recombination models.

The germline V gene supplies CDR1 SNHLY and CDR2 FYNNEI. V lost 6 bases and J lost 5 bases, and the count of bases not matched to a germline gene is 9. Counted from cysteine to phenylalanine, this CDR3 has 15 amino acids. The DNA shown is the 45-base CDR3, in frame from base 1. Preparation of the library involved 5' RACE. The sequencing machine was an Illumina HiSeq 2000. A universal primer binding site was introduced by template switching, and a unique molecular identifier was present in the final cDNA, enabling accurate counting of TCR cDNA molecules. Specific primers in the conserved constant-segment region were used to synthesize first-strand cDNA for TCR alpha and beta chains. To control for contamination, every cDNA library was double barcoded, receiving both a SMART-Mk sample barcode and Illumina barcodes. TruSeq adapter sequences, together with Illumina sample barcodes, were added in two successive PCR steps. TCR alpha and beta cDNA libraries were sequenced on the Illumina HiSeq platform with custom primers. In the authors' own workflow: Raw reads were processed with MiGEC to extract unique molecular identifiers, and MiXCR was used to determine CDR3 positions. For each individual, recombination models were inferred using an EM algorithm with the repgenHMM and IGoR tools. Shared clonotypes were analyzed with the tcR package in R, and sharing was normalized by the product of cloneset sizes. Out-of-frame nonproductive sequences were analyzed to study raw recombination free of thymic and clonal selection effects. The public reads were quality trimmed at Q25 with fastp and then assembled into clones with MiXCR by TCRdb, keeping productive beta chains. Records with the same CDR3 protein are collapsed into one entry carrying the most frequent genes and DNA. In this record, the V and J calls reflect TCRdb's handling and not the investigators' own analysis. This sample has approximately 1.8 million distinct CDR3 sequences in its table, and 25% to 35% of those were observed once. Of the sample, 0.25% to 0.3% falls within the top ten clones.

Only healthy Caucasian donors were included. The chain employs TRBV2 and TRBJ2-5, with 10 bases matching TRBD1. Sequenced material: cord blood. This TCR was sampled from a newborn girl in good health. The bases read TGTGCCAGCAGCAGACAGGGGGCAGTTACGGAGACCCAGTACTTC. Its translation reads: CASSRQGAVTETQYF.